Listed here is a single T cell receptor (beta chain). CDR3 length: 15 residues. V was clipped by 5 bases and J by 6 bases, with 18 bases between them. CDR1 is SEHNR, CDR2 FQNEAQ, per germline (reference sequence). The data derive from a study of control samples from healthy donors and cancer patients. Some clones are missing from TCRdb's copy, which holds only in-frame ones; the method was immunoSEQ multiplex PCR. The table has about 150,000 clones, about 94% seen once. V and J are TRBV7-9 and TRBJ2-3, with D perhaps TRBD2 (6 bases). The origin of this receptor is a woman aged 40 to 50 in good health. Sequenced input: blood. This CDR3 is CASSRHAGSVDTQYF. CDR3 nucleotides: TGTGCCAGCAGCAGACACGCGGGGTCGGTCGATACGCAGTATTTT.